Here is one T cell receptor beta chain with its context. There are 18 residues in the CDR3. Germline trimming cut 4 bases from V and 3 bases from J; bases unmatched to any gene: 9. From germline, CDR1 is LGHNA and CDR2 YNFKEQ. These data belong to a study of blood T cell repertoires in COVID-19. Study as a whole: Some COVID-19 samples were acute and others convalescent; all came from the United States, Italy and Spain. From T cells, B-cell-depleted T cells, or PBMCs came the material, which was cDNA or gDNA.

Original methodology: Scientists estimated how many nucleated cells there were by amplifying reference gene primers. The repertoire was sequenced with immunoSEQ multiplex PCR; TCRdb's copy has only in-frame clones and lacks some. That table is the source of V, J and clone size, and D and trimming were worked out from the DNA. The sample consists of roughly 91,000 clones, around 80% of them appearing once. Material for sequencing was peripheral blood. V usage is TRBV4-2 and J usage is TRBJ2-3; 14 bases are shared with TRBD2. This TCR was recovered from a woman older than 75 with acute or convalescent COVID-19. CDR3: CASSPRLAGGPGTDTQYF. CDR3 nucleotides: TGTGCCAGCAGCCCCCGACTAGCGGGGGGGCCGGGTACAGATACGCAGTATTTT.